The 17 T cell receptor beta chains in this list originate from one sample, sequenced in a study of graft-versus-host responses after intestinal transplantation. Sequenced by immunoSEQ multiplex PCR; TCRdb stores in-frame clones only, minus some. The repertoire includes 95,000 or so clones, around 90% of them detected once, and about 16% sits in the top ten. This specimen consisted of PBMCs, obtained about 450 days after intestinal transplant. Receptor source: a human patient who received an intestinal transplant, so some T cells may come from the graft donor.

The V gene is TRBV6-4, the J gene TRBJ1-5; a possible D gene is TRBD1 (5 bases). The V gene lost 5 bases and the J gene lost 8 bases, with 13 bases spanning the gap. This CDR3 comprises 13 residues. Germline V lookup: CDR1 MRHNA, CDR2 SNTAGT. DNA for the CDR3: TGTGCCAGCAGTCTAAACATGGGGGAGCCCCAGCATTTT. This encodes CASSLNMGEPQHF.

This chain links TRBV4-1 with TRBJ1-3; perhaps TRBD1 as D (5 bases). Trimming removed 4 bases from V and 0 bases from J, with 13 bases in between. CDR3 length: 16 amino acids. Germline V gene data show CDR1 as MGHRA and CDR2 as YSYEKL. The DNA of the CDR3 is TGCGCCAGCAGCCTCACTGGGGGGAGCTCTGGAAACACCATATATTTT. Its translation: CASSLTGGSSGNTIYF.

V usage is TRBV9 and J usage is TRBJ2-2; TRBD1 is a possible D gene (6 bases). Trimming removed 0 bases at V and 0 bases at J, with 9 bases between. CDR1 and CDR2 from the germline V gene are SGDLS and YYNGEE. The CDR3 is made up of 16 amino acids. This chain's CDR3 is CASSVVGQPNTGELFF. The CDR3 nucleotides are TGTGCCAGCAGCGTAGTGGGACAACCGAACACCGGGGAGCTGTTTTTT.

This clone was recorded a few times. J is TRBJ2-3 and V is TRBV10-3; no reliable D call. The CDR3 runs 13 residues. Germline loops: CDR1 ENHRY, CDR2 SYGVKD. Trimming took off 6 bases at V and 0 bases at J, with 7 bases between the two ends. CDR3 region: CAIRRISTDTQYF. DNA for the CDR3: TGTGCCATCAGGAGGATAAGCACAGATACGCAGTATTTT.

This clone showed up just a few times. This chain connects TRBV10-3 to TRBJ1-2; weak D call: TRBD1 (6 bases). The CDR3 runs 13 residues. Between the trimmed V and J ends, which lost 7 bases and 7 bases, there was a span of 16 bases. Germline V gives CDR1 ENHRY, CDR2 SYGVKD. CDR3 protein: CAITEGQKAGYTF. CDR3 in DNA: TGTGCCATCACTGAAGGACAGAAAGCTGGCTACACCTTC.

The chain couples TRBV5-1 to TRBJ1-5; tentatively, D is TRBD1 (5 bases). Deletions cut 0 bases from V and 4 bases from J, with 11 bases between. The CDR3 runs 15 residues. Looked up from germline, CDR1 is SGHRS and CDR2 is YFSETQ. The CDR3 DNA reads TGCGCCAGCAGCTTGGGAACAGGCGGTAATCAGCCCCAGCATTTT. This gives the protein CASSLGTGGNQPQHF. The full variable domain, its missing parts supplied by reference TRBV5-1 and TRBJ1-5, is KAGVTQTPRYLIKTRGQQVTLSCSPISGHRSVSWYQQTPGQGLQFLFEYFSETQRNKGNFPGRFSGRQFSNSRSEMNVSTLELGDSALYLCASSLGTGGNQPQHFGDGTRLSIL.

The gene calls are TRBV6-5 and TRBJ2-3, with unresolved D. The V end was cut by 6 bases, the J end by 7 bases, with 8 bases between. The CDR3 contains 11 residues. Looked up from germline, CDR1 is MNHEY and CDR2 is SVGAGI. CDR3 region: CASSAGYTQYF. CDR3 nucleotide sequence: TGTGCCAGCAGCGCTGGGTATACGCAGTATTTT.

In DNA form, the CDR3 reads TGTGCCATCAGGGGCCCGTCCCAAGAGACCCAGTACTTC. It specifies CAIRGPSQETQYF. V usage is TRBV10-3 and J usage is TRBJ2-5; no clear D. This CDR3 is 13 amino acids long. CDR1 is ENHRY and CDR2 is SYGVKD in the germline V gene. Trimming removed 6 bases at V and 1 base at J, with 9 bases between.

The gene calls are TRBV5-1 and TRBJ2-3, with D possibly matching TRBD1 (5 bases). CDR1 and CDR2 from the germline V gene are SGHRS and YFSETQ. V lost 4 bases and J 2 bases, leaving 11 bases between the germline ends. The CDR3 contains 14 residues. Here the CDR3 reads CASSPEGATDTQYF. In DNA, the CDR3 is TGCGCCAGCAGCCCCGAAGGGGCCACAGATACGCAGTATTTT.

The J gene is TRBJ1-2, the V gene TRBV27; D unclear. V was shortened by 0 bases and J by 7 bases, with 12 bases between the two germline ends. Germline V gives CDR1 MNHEY, CDR2 SMNVEV (reference sequence). The CDR3 sequence is 14 residues long. In DNA, the CDR3 is TGTGCCAGCAGTTTATCGAACTTCTTAGGTGGCTACACCTTC. Its protein is CASSLSNFLGGYTF.

The V call is TRBV7-6, the J call TRBJ1-3; perhaps TRBD1 as D (6 bases). Germline V CDR1 and CDR2: SGHVS, FNYEAQ. Trimming took 1 base from V and 0 from J, leaving 13 bases between them. The CDR3 has 17 amino acids. CDR3 bases: TGTGCCAGCAGCTTAGTTGGGACACCGCTCTCTGGAAACACCATATATTTT. Amino acids: CASSLVGTPLSGNTIYF.

This clone has more than one count but fewer than ten. This chain links TRBV18 with TRBJ1-4; the D gene is possibly TRBD1 (5 bases). Germline lookup yields CDR1 KGHSH and CDR2 LQKENI. The CDR3 is made up of 13 amino acids. Deletions cut 6 bases from V and 6 bases from J, with 11 bases between. The CDR3 coding sequence is TGTGCCAGCTCCGGGGGAAGTGATGAAAAACTGTTTTTT. Protein: CASSGGSDEKLFF.

This rearrangement joins TRBV21-1 to TRBJ1-2. TRBV21-1 is recorded as a pseudogene. This CDR3 spans 17 amino acids. The CDR3 nucleotides are TGTGCCAGCAACGCAAGGCCCTCAGCCACTTTAAACTATGGCTACACCTTC. Translating gives CASNARPSATLNYGYTF.

The genes are TRBV15 and TRBJ2-1; 11 nucleotides line up with TRBD2. The trim removed 3 bases at V and 3 bases at J, leaving 4 bases unmatched. Germline CDR1 is LNHNV and CDR2 is YYDKDF (reference sequence). This CDR3 contains 16 residues. The CDR3 loop reads CATSRAGTSGYNEQFF. The CDR3 nucleotides are TGTGCCACCAGCAGGGCCGGGACTAGCGGCTACAATGAGCAGTTCTTC.

V and J are TRBV6-4 and TRBJ2-3, with TRBD2 matching over 9 bases. CDR3 length: 16 residues. V trimming: 4 bases; J trimming: 4 bases; junction bases outside the gene matches: 9. The germline CDR1 and CDR2 sequences are MRHNA and SNTAGT. The CDR3 here is CASSVVAGEGADTQYF. DNA for the CDR3: TGTGCCAGCAGTGTTGTAGCGGGGGAGGGAGCAGATACGCAGTATTTT.

The chain uses TRBV6-5 and TRBJ2-7, with 11 bases aligning to TRBD2. Losses at the gene ends were 6 bases for V and 2 bases for J; bases not matched to a gene: 6. CDR1 and CDR2 from the germline V gene are MNHEY and SVGAGI. The CDR3 loop spans 15 amino acids. CDR3 sequence: CASSPTTSGAYEQYF. As DNA, the CDR3 is TGTGCCAGCAGCCCGACGACTAGCGGGGCCTACGAGCAGTACTTC.

V is TRBV29-1 and J is TRBJ2-1; no firm D call. Germline CDR1 is SQVTM and CDR2 is ANQGSEA. V lost 6 bases and J lost 6, with 9 bases in between. This CDR3 has 11 amino acids. This chain's CDR3 is CSVPQPNEQFF. The CDR3 coding sequence is TGCAGCGTCCCCCAACCCAATGAGCAGTTCTTC.